These T cell receptor beta chains were read from a single sample in a study of blood T cell repertoires in COVID-19. The repertoire was sequenced with immunoSEQ multiplex PCR; TCRdb's copy has only in-frame clones and lacks some. This table holds roughly 81,000 clones, about 88% found once. The sample consisted of peripheral blood. Source of these receptors: a man aged 70-80 years with active or convalescent COVID-19. Both conserved end residues are part of each CDR3. A D gene is named only where the DNA matches it firmly. Some rows have no size entry. The others give once, few or many, or a class for an expanded clone.

v_gene,j_gene,d_gene,abundance,CDR3aa,CDR3nt
TRBV5-4,TRBJ1-4,-,-,CASSAGLGQMNEKLFF,TGTGCCAGCAGCGCCGGACTCGGGCAGATGAATGAAAAACTGTTTTTT
TRBV5-1,TRBJ2-7,TRBD1,-,CASYPTGGDEQYF,TGCGCCAGCTACCCGACAGGGGGAGACGAGCAGTACTTC
TRBV29-1,TRBJ2-2,-,-,CSVDFADTGELFF,TGCAGCGTTGATTTTGCGGACACCGGGGAGCTGTTTTTT
TRBV6-6,TRBJ2-4,TRBD1,-,CASSDRDNVKNIQYF,TGTGCCAGCAGTGACAGGGATAACGTCAAAAACATTCAGTACTTC
TRBV5-4,TRBJ2-1,-,-,CASSLTVYNEQFF,TGTGCCAGCAGCTTGACGGTTTACAATGAGCAGTTCTTC
TRBV6-6,TRBJ2-3,-,-,CASTIPGSTDTQYF,TGTGCCAGCACTATACCAGGGAGCACAGATACGCAGTATTTT
TRBV6-5,TRBJ1-1,TRBD1,-,CASRPTGRNTEAFF,TGTGCCAGCAGGCCGACAGGGAGGAACACTGAAGCTTTCTTT
TRBV24-1,TRBJ1-5,TRBD1,-,CATGAGGAGGNQPQHF,TGTGCCACCGGCGCAGGGGGCGCAGGTGGCAATCAGCCCCAGCATTTT
TRBV19,TRBJ2-4,TRBD1,-,CASKAGGRDGKNIQYF,TGTGCCAGTAAGGCAGGGGGCCGAGACGGCAAAAACATTCAGTACTTC
TRBV19,TRBJ1-5,-,-,CASSPDRTSQPQHF,TGTGCCAGTAGTCCTGACAGGACCAGTCAGCCCCAGCATTTT
TRBV5-4,TRBJ2-7,-,-,CASSLVAASGDEQYF,TGTGCCAGCAGCTTGGTGGCCGCAAGTGGTGACGAGCAGTACTTC
TRBV7-2,TRBJ2-2,-,-,CASVRGSTGELFF,TGTGCCAGCGTGAGAGGGTCCACCGGGGAGCTGTTTTTT
TRBV5-1,TRBJ1-3,-,-,CASRVAHSGNTIYF,TGCGCCAGCAGAGTGGCCCACTCTGGAAACACCATATATTTT
TRBV10-3,TRBJ1-4,-,many,CAIAGATNEKLFF,TGTGCCATCGCCGGGGCAACTAATGAAAAACTGTTTTTT
TRBV18,TRBJ1-2,-,-,CASSSTEGYGYTF,TGTGCCAGCTCATCGACAGAAGGCTATGGCTACACCTTC
TRBV2,TRBJ2-4,TRBD1,-,CASSGRPQGAAKNIQYF,TGTGCCAGCAGTGGACGCCCACAGGGGGCGGCCAAAAACATTCAGTACTTC
TRBV5-6,TRBJ1-5,-,-,CASSLGAGVNQPQHF,TGTGCCAGCAGCTTAGGTGCAGGGGTCAATCAGCCCCAGCATTTT
TRBV9,TRBJ2-3,TRBD2,-,CASSVEVTSGTKTDTQYF,TGTGCCAGCAGCGTAGAGGTGACTAGCGGTACCAAAACAGATACGCAGTATTTT
TRBV5-6,TRBJ1-5,-,-,CASSSTERDQPQHF,TGTGCCAGCAGCTCGACAGAGCGGGATCAGCCCCAGCATTTT
TRBV28,TRBJ1-1,-,-,CASTSFRRTEAFF,TGTGCCAGCACCTCTTTCCGGCGGACTGAAGCTTTCTTT
TRBV19,TRBJ1-1,-,once,CASSISRLTTRNTEAFF,TGTGCCAGTAGTATATCAAGGCTCACTACCCGGAACACTGAAGCTTTCTTT
TRBV4-2,TRBJ1-1,-,-,CASSIGGEVDTEAFF,TGTGCCAGCAGTATCGGGGGGGAGGTGGACACTGAAGCTTTCTTT
TRBV27,TRBJ1-5,-,-,CAIGTPYSNQPQHF,TGTGCCATCGGGACACCTTATAGCAATCAGCCCCAGCATTTT
TRBV20-1,TRBJ1-4,-,-,CSASSGPNEKLFF,TGCAGTGCTAGTTCGGGTCCTAATGAAAAACTGTTTTTT
TRBV5-1,TRBJ1-3,-,-,CASSSLPSRTGNTIYF,TGCGCCAGCAGCTCACTACCCTCAAGGACTGGAAACACCATATATTTT
TRBV18,TRBJ1-5,-,-,CASSPRGGSNQPQHF,TGTGCCAGCTCACCAAGGGGGGGGAGCAATCAGCCCCAGCATTTT
TRBV6-5,TRBJ1-1,-,-,CASRRAQNTEAFF,TGTGCCAGCAGAAGAGCTCAGAACACTGAAGCTTTCTTT
TRBV11-2,TRBJ1-4,-,-,CASSSPWGGPEGLNEKLFF,TGTGCCAGCAGCTCACCTTGGGGGGGACCGGAGGGCCTTAATGAAAAACTGTTTTTT
TRBV6-5,TRBJ1-6,-,-,CASSYAGFDNSPLHF,TGTGCCAGCAGTTACGCGGGGTTCGATAATTCACCCCTCCACTTT
TRBV6-5,TRBJ1-5,TRBD1,-,CASSLTGGRQPQHF,TGTGCCAGCAGTTTAACAGGGGGCAGGCAGCCCCAGCATTTT
TRBV5-6,TRBJ1-4,-,-,CASSNGGRGPRHNEKLFF,TGTGCCAGCAGCAACGGCGGGAGGGGCCCACGACATAATGAAAAACTGTTTTTT